This T cell receptor beta chain was identified in a study of blood T cell repertoires in COVID-19. In the study overall: Sites in the United States, Italy and Spain provided acute and convalescent COVID-19 samples.

Seattle patients were enrolled during active infection and followed longitudinally. The germline CDR1 and CDR2 sequences are LNHDA and SQIVND (reference sequence). This CDR3 comprises 13 residues. V lost 5 bases to trimming and J lost 5 bases, with 12 bases between them. Sequencing was performed with immunoSEQ multiplex PCR; in TCRdb, only in-frame clones are kept and a portion is missing. Among approximately 210,000 clones listed, 84% were seen once. The sequenced sample consisted of peripheral blood. The clonotype was recovered from a woman aged 80 or over with COVID-19, enrolled during active disease. The chain uses TRBV19 and TRBJ1-2; no clear D. CDR3 sequence reads: CASSAGREYGYTF. The CDR3 DNA follows: TGTGCCAGTAGTGCAGGACGGGAGTATGGCTACACCTTC.